Presented here are 20 T cell receptor beta chains from one specimen sequenced in a study of Ad26.COV2.S vaccination and SARS-CoV-2 variants. Sequenced by immunoSEQ multiplex PCR; TCRdb stores in-frame clones only, minus some. Of around 7,000 clones listed, about 83% are singletons. The sequencing used peripheral blood, collected after recovery from COVID-19. Every receptor here comes from a human donor who had recovered from COVID-19.

The chain is built from TRBV12-5 and TRBJ1-5; TRBD1 might be the D (5 bases). From germline, CDR1 is LGHNT and CDR2 FRNRAP. V dropped 5 bases and J dropped 6 bases, with 14 bases sitting between them. The CDR3 has 14 amino acids. The CDR3 DNA follows: TGTGCTAGTGGTCAGCAGGGAGGGACTCAGCCCCAGCATTTT. As protein: CASGQQGGTQPQHF.

The chain employs TRBV10-2 and TRBJ2-3; D not certain. This CDR3 is built from 15 residues. V lost 3 bases, J lost 2 bases, and 12 bases lay in between. The germline gives CDR1 WSHSY, CDR2 SAAADI. The CDR3 DNA follows: TGCGCCAGCAGTGAATTCGGTGGGGTCACAGATACGCAGTATTTT. This codes for CASSEFGGVTDTQYF.

The chain carries TRBV12-5 and TRBJ1-1; unclear D gene. Trimming left V 6 bases short and J 4 bases short, with 18 bases between. The length of the CDR3 is 15 residues. Germline CDR1 reads LGHNT; CDR2 reads FRNRAP. This CDR3 reads CASGLGPPGSTEAFF. CDR3 sequence (DNA): TGTGCTAGTGGCCTTGGTCCTCCCGGCAGCACTGAAGCTTTCTTT.

This chain joins TRBV29-1 and TRBJ1-2, with 11 bases that match TRBD1. This CDR3 is 15 amino acids long. Germline trimming cut 1 base from V and 8 bases from J; bases unmatched to any gene: 9. Germline V CDR1 and CDR2: SQVTM, ANQGSEA. The CDR3, as DNA: TGCAGCGTTGAAGGCCCCGGGACAGGGGGAGAAGGCTACACCTTC. Translated, it gives CSVEGPGTGGEGYTF.

The chain is built from TRBV2 and TRBJ1-3; 8 bases line up with TRBD1. V lost 4 bases, J lost 2 bases, and 7 bases stayed unmatched. Looked up from germline, CDR1 is SNHLY and CDR2 is FYNNEI. This CDR3 contains 16 residues. The CDR3 here is CASSGFRGLTGNTIYF. CDR3 coding DNA: TGTGCCAGCAGTGGATTCAGGGGGCTAACTGGAAACACCATATATTTT.

The chain recombines TRBV27 with TRBJ2-7, with D possibly TRBD1 on 5 matching bases. The CDR3 has 13 residues. Germline CDR1 is MNHEY and CDR2 is SMNVEV (reference sequence). The V end lost 3 bases, the J end lost 4 bases, and 10 bases lay between the germline ends. CDR3 residues: CASSFKGAYEQYF. CDR3 in DNA: TGTGCCAGCAGTTTTAAAGGGGCATACGAGCAGTACTTC.

The chain combines TRBV11-2 with TRBJ1-3; D not resolved. V lost 1 base to trimming and J lost 0 bases, with 4 bases between them. Germline lookup yields CDR1 SGHAT and CDR2 FQNNGV. This CDR3 has 14 residues. CDR3 coding DNA: TGTGCCAGCAGCTTAGCTAGCTCTGGAAACACCATATATTTT. Translation gives CASSLASSGNTIYF.

This rearrangement joins TRBV27 to TRBJ2-3; 7 bases match TRBD1. Germline assignment: CDR1 MNHEY and CDR2 SMNVEV (reference sequence). The CDR3 is 14 residues long. V was clipped by 4 bases and J by 2 bases; unmatched bases: 3. CDR3 amino acids: CASSYRGPTDTQYF. Here the CDR3 DNA reads TGTGCCAGCAGTTACAGGGGTCCCACAGATACGCAGTATTTT.

This chain links TRBV6-6 with TRBJ2-1, with 7 nucleotides matching TRBD1. V shed 9 bases, J shed 6 bases, and the junction held 8 bases outside the gene matches. Looked up from germline, CDR1 is MNHNY and CDR2 is SVGAGI (reference sequence). The CDR3 is made up of 13 amino acids. The CDR3 region is CASSRGRTNEQFF. CDR3 coding DNA: TGTGCCAGTTCGAGGGGGCGCACCAATGAGCAGTTCTTC.

The genes are TRBV7-8 and TRBJ2-3, with TRBD2 matching over 9 bases. Germline V lookup: CDR1 SGHVS, CDR2 FQNEAQ. Trimming took 2 bases from V and 11 from J; bases not matched to a gene: 14. This CDR3 comprises 16 residues. The CDR3 nucleotides read TGTGCCAGCAGCTTATGGCTAGCGGGGAATAGTCTGAAGCAGTATTTT. This encodes CASSLWLAGNSLKQYF.

This clone has a handful of counts. This sequence joins TRBV7-8 and TRBJ1-5, with 10 bases lining up with TRBD1. The CDR3 consists of 15 residues. The germline gives CDR1 SGHVS, CDR2 FQNEAQ. J lost 5 bases, V lost 5 bases, and 6 bases had no gene match. The CDR3 coding sequence is TGTGCCAGCAGCGATGGGACAGGGGCAGATCAGCCCCAGCATTTT. Amino acids: CASSDGTGADQPQHF.

V gene TRBV6-6 combines with J gene TRBJ1-2; no firm D call. Germline CDR1 and CDR2: MNHNY and SVGAGI (reference sequence). Trimming took off 0 bases at V and 7 bases at J, with 18 bases between the two ends. CDR3 length: 16 residues. CDR3: CASSYSGRKGASGYTF. CDR3 sequence (DNA): TGTGCCAGCAGTTACTCGGGTCGCAAGGGTGCGTCTGGCTACACCTTC.

This chain connects TRBV7-2 to TRBJ1-2; 11 bases match TRBD1. The J segment lost 8 bases and the V segment lost 3 bases, leaving 5 bases of the junction unmatched. This CDR3 spans 14 amino acids. CDR1 SGHTA and CDR2 FQGNSA come from the germline V gene. The CDR3 region is CASSFSGTGGGYTF. The CDR3 bases are TGTGCCAGCAGCTTCTCCGGGACAGGGGGGGGCTACACCTTC.

CDR3 amino acids: CASSYTPNYGYTF. CDR3 nucleotides: TGTGCCAGCAGTTACACTCCTAACTATGGCTACACCTTC. The V gene is TRBV6-6, the J gene TRBJ1-2; D is uncertain. V was trimmed by 2 bases and J by 0 bases, leaving 4 bases between them. The CDR3 extends over 13 amino acids. In germline, CDR1 is MNHNY, CDR2 SVGAGI (reference sequence).

This clone was detected only once. The J gene is TRBJ1-1, the V gene TRBV7-8, with 10 bases lining up with TRBD1. Trimming took 5 bases from V and 5 from J; bases not matched to a gene: 5. CDR1 and CDR2 (germline): SGHVS, FQNEAQ. The CDR3 extends over 14 amino acids. In DNA, the CDR3 is TGTGCCAGCAGCCGAGACAGGGGGCGAACTGAAGCTTTCTTT. Translating it yields CASSRDRGRTEAFF. The full variable domain, with the rest looked up from reference TRBV7-8 and TRBJ1-1, is GAGVSQSPRYKVAKRGQDVALRCDPISGHVSLFWYQQALGQGPEFLTYFQNEAQLDKSGLPSDRFFAERPEGSVSTLKIQRTQQEDSAVYLCASSRDRGRTEAFFGQGTRLTVV.

The V call is TRBV28, the J call TRBJ2-3; 7 positions match TRBD2. V shed 2 bases, J shed 2 bases, and the junction held 10 bases outside the gene matches. Germline CDR1 MDHEN, CDR2 SYDVKM. This CDR3 contains 17 residues. Here the CDR3 DNA reads TGTGCCAGCAGTTTAGAGGGAGGGCCAAGGGACACAGATACGCAGTATTTT. It encodes CASSLEGGPRDTDTQYF.

The rearrangement links TRBV19 to TRBJ1-6; unclear D gene. Germline loops: CDR1 LNHDA, CDR2 SQIVND (reference sequence). The CDR3 runs 13 residues. V was pared by 6 bases and J by 9 bases, with 12 bases between. CDR3 nucleotide sequence: TGTGCCAGTAGGGACCGAGTTGGTTCACCCCTCCACTTT. Its translation: CASRDRVGSPLHF.

This chain connects TRBV11-2 to TRBJ2-1; D may be TRBD2 (5 bases). Deletions cut 1 base from V and 8 bases from J, with 15 bases between. The CDR3 has 15 amino acids. Germline lookup yields CDR1 SGHAT and CDR2 FQNNGV. For the CDR3, the DNA is TGTGCCAGCAGCTTAGCGGGGTCCCTTCTAGATGAGCAGTTCTTC. This gives the protein CASSLAGSLLDEQFF.

The rearrangement joins TRBV5-4 to TRBJ2-2, with TRBD1 as a possible D gene (6 bases). The germline V and J ends were trimmed by 2 bases and 4 bases, with 6 bases remaining between them. Germline CDR1 is SGHNT and CDR2 is YYREEE (reference sequence). This CDR3 has 13 amino acids. DNA of the CDR3: TGTGCCAGCAGCTTACAGGGCACCGGGGAGCTGTTTTTT. This codes for CASSLQGTGELFF.

This rearrangement joins TRBV30 to TRBJ1-1, with no clear D. The CDR3 sequence is 12 residues long. V was clipped by 4 bases and J by 4 bases, with 10 bases between them. Germline V gives CDR1 GTSNPN, CDR2 SVGIG (reference sequence). This CDR3 is CAWKRAITEAFF. CDR3 DNA: TGTGCCTGGAAAAGGGCAATCACTGAAGCTTTCTTT.